The clone carrying this T cell receptor (beta chain) was counted at least ten times. The V and J ends lost 0 bases and 8 bases respectively, with 11 bases between them. CDR1 is LNHNV and CDR2 is YYDKDF in the germline V gene (reference sequence). This CDR3 contains 15 residues. The source of the sample is a study of T cells in Graves' hyperthyroidism and ophthalmopathy. Amplification of TCR beta CDR3 regions used RNA as the template. The HTBI set primed first-round TCR CDR3 RT-PCR. MiXCR, applied by TCRdb to the multiplex PCR reads, yields one record per CDR3 protein. Here the sample spans approximately 710,000 distinct CDR3 sequences, roughly 17% being singletons. Researchers defined stable Graves' hyperthyroidism as no ophthalmopathy progression within 18 months. Patients between 18 and 65 years old had hyperthyroidism, newly diagnosed and lasting under 2 months.

This clonotype was sampled from a man aged 50-60 years with Graves' hyperthyroidism. The sequenced material came from blood. The chain joins TRBV15 to TRBJ1-6; D is unclear. The CDR3 region is CATSREGPAYSPLHF. CDR3 sequence (DNA): TGTGCCACCAGCAGAGAAGGGCCAGCCTATTCACCCCTCCACTTT.